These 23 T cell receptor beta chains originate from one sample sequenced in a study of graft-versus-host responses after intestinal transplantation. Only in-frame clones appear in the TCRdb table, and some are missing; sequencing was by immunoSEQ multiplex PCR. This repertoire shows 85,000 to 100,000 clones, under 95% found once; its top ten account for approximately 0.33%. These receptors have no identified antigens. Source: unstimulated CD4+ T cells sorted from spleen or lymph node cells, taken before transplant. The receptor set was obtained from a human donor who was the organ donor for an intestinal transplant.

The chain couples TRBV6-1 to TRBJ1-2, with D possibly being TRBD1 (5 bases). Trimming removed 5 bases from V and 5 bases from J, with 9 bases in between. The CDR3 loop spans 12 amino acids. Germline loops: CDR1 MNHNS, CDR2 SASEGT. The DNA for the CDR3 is TGTGCCAGCAGTACTACAGGTTATGGCTACACCTTC. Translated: CASSTTGYGYTF.

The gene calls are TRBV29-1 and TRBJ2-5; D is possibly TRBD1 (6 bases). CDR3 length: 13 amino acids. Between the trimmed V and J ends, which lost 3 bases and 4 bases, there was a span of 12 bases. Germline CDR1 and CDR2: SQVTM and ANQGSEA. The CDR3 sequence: CSVEGVGGETQYF. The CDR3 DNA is TGCAGCGTTGAGGGGGTAGGGGGAGAGACCCAGTACTTC. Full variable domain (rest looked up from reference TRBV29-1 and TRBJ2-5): SAVISQKPSRDICQRGTSLTIQCQVDSQVTMMFWYRQQPGQSLTLIATANQGSEATYESGFVIDKFPISRPNLTFSTLTVSNMSPEDSSIYLCSVEGVGGETQYFGPGTRLLVL.

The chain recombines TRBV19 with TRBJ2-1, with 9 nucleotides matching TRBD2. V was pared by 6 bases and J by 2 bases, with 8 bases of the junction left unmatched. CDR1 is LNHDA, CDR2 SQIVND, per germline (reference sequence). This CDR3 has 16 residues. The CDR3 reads CASRPSRTSAYNEQFF. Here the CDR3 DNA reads TGTGCCAGTAGACCGTCACGGACTAGCGCCTACAATGAGCAGTTCTTC.

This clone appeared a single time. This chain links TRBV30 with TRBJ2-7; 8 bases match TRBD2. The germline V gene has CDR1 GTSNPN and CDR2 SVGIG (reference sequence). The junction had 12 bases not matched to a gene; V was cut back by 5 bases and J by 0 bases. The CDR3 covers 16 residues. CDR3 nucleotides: TGTGCCTGGGTGAATACGGCGGGAGGAGACTCCTACGAGCAGTACTTC. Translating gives CAWVNTAGGDSYEQYF.

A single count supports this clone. The CDR3 nucleotides read TGTGCCAGCAGTGTGACAGGGGCTGTTAAGCCCCAGCATTTT. This encodes CASSVTGAVKPQHF. This chain links TRBV6-5 with TRBJ1-5, with 8 bases aligning to TRBD1. The CDR3 runs to 14 residues. V lost 5 bases, J lost 8 bases, and 8 bases stayed unmatched. The germline V gene encodes CDR1 MNHEY and CDR2 SVGAGI.

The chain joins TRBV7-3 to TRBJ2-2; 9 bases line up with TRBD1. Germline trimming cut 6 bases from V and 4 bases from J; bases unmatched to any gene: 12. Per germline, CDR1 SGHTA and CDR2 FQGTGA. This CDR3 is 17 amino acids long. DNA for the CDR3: TGTGCCAGCAGTCACGAGCTGGGACAGGGAGCCACCGGGGAGCTGTTTTTT. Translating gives CASSHELGQGATGELFF.

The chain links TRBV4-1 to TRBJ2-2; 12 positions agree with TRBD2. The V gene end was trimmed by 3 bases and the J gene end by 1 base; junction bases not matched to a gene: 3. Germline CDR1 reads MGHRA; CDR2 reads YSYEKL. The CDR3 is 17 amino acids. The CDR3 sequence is CASSHRTSGMNTGELFF. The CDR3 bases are TGCGCCAGCAGCCACCGGACTAGCGGGATGAACACCGGGGAGCTGTTTTTT.

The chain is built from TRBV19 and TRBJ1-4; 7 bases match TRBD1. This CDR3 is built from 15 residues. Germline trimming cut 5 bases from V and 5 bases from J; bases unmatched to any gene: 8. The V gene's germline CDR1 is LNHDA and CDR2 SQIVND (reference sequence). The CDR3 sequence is CASSDGTVENEKLFF. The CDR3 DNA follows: TGTGCCAGTAGTGACGGGACAGTAGAGAATGAAAAACTGTTTTTT.

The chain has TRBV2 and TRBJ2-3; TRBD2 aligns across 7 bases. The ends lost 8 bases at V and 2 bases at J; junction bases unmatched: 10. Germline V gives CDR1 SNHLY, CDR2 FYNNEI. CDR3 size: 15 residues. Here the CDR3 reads CASEWLAVDTDTQYF. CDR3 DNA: TGTGCCAGCGAATGGCTAGCGGTCGACACAGATACGCAGTATTTT. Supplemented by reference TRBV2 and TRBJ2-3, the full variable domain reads EPEVTQTPSHQVTQMGQEVILRCVPISNHLYFYWYRQILGQKVEFLVSFYNNEISEKSEIFDDQFSVERPDGSNFTLKIRSTKLEDSAMYFCASEWLAVDTDTQYFGPGTRLTVL.

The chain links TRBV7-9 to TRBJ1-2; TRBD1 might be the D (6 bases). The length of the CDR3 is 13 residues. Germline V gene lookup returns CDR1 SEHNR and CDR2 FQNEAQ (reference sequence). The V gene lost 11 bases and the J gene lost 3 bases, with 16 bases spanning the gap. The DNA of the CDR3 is TGTGCCGCCGGGGGGCCCAACTACTATGGCTACACCTTC. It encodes CAAGGPNYYGYTF.

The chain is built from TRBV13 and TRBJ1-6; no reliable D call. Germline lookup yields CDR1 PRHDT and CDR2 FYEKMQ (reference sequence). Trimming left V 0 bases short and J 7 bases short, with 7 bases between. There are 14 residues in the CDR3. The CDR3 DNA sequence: TGTGCCAGCAGCTTAGGACAGAAGAATTCACCCCTCCACTTT. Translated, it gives CASSLGQKNSPLHF.

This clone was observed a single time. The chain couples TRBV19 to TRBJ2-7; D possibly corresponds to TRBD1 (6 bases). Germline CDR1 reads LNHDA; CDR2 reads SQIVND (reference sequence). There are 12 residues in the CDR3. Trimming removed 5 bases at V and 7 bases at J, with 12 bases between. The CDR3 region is CASSSRGREQYF. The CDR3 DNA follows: TGTGCCAGTAGTTCCAGGGGTAGGGAGCAGTACTTC.

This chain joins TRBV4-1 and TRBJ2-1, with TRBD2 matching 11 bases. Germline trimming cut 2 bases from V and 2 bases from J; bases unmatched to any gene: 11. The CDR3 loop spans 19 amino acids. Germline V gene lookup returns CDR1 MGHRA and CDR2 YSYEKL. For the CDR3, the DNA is TGCGCCAGCAGCCAACTGTCTACCGGGACTAGCGGACCCTACAATGAGCAGTTCTTC. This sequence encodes CASSQLSTGTSGPYNEQFF.

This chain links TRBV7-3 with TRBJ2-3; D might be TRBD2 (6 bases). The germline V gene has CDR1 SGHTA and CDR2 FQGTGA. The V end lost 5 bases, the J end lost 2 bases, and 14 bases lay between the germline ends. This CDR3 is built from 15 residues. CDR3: CASSRSGRNTDTQYF. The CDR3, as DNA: TGTGCCAGCAGCCGCTCCGGGAGAAACACAGATACGCAGTATTTT.

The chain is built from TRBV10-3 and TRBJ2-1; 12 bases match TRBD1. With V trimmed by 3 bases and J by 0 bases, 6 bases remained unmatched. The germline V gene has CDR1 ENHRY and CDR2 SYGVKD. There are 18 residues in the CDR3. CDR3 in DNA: TGTGCCATCAGTGACCGGGACAGGGGGCTGGGCTCCTACAATGAGCAGTTCTTC. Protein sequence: CAISDRDRGLGSYNEQFF.

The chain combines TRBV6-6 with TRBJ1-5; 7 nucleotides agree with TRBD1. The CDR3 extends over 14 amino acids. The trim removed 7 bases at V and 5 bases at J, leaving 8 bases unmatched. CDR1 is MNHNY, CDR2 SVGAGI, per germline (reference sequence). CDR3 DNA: TGTGCCAGCAATGGGGCAGGGGGAGATCAGCCCCAGCATTTT. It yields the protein CASNGAGGDQPQHF.

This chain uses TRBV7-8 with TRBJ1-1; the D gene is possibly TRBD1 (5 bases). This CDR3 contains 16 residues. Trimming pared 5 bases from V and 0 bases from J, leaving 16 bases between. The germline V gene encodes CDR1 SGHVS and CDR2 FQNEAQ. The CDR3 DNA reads TGTGCCAGCAGCGTCGACAGAAGGGCCGTGAACACTGAAGCTTTCTTT. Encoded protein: CASSVDRRAVNTEAFF.

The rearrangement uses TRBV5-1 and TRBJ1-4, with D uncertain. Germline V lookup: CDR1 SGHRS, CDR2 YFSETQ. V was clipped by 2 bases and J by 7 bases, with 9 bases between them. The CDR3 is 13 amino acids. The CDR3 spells CASSFVLGEKLFF. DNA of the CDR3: TGCGCCAGCAGCTTTGTTCTAGGTGAAAAACTGTTTTTT.

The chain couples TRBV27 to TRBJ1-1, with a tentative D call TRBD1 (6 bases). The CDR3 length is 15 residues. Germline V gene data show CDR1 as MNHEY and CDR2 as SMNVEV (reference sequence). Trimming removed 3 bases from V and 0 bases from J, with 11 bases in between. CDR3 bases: TGTGCCAGCAGTTTCACAGGGACCATGAACACTGAAGCTTTCTTT. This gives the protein CASSFTGTMNTEAFF.

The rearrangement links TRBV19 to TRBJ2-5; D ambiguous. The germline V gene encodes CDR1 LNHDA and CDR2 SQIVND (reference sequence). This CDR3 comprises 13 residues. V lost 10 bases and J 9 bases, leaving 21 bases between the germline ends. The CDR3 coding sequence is TGTGCCACCGGAACGGTAGCCAACCGGGCCCAGTACTTC. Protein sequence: CATGTVANRAQYF. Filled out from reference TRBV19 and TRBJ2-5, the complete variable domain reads DGGITQSPKYLFRKEGQNVTLSCEQNLNHDAMYWYRQDPGQGLRLIYYSQIVNDFQKGDIAEGYSVSREKKESFPLTVTSAQKNPTAFYLCATGTVANRAQYFGPGTRLLVL.

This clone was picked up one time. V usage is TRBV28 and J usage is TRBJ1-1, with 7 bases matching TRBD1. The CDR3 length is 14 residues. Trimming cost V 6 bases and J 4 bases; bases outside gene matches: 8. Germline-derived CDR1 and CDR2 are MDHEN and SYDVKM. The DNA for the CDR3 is TGTGCCAGCAGGACCCACGGGACAGCCACTGAAGCTTTCTTT. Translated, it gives CASRTHGTATEAFF.

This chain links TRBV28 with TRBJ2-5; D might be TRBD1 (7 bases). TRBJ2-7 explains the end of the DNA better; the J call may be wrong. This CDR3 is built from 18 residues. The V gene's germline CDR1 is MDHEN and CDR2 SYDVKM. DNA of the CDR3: TGTGCCAGCAGTGTCCAGACAGGGACTTCCGTATTCACCTACGAGCAGTACTTC. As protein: CASSVQTGTSVFTYEQYF.

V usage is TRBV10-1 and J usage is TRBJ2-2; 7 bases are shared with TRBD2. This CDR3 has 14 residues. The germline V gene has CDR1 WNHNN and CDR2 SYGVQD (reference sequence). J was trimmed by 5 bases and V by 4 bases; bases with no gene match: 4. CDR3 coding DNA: TGCGCCAGCAGTGGGACTAGGGGAACCGGGGAGCTGTTTTTT. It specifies CASSGTRGTGELFF.